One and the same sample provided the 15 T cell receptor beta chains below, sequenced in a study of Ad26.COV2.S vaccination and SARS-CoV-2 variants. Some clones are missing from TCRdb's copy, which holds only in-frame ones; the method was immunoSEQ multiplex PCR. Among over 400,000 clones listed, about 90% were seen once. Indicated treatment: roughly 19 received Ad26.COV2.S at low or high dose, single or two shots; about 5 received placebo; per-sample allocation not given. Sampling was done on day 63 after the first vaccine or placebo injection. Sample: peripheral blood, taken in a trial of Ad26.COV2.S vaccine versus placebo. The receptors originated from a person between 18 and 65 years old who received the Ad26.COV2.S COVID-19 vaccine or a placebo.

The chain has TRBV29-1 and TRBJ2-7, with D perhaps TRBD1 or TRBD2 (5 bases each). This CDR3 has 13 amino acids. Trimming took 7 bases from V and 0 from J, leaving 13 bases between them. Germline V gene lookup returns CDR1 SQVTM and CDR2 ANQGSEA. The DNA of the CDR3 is TGCAGCGGTGGGGACGGACCCTCCTACGAGCAGTACTTC. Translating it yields CSGGDGPSYEQYF.

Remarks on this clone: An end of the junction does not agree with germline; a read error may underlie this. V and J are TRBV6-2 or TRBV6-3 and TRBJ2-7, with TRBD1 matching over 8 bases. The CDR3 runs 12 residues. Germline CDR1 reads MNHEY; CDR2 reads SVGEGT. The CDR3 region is CASSPGTGNYVF. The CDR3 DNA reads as TGTGCCAGCAGCCCCGGGACAGGTAACTACGTGTTC.

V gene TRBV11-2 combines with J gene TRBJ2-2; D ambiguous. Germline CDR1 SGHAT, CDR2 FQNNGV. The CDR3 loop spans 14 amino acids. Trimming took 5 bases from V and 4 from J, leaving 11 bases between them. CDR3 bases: TGTGCCAGCAGCCATGTAGGGTTCACCGGGGAGCTGTTTTTT. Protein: CASSHVGFTGELFF.

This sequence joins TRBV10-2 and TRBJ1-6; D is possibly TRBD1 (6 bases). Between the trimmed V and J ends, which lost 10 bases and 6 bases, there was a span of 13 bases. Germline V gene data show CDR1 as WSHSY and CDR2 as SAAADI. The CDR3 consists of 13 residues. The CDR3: CATRTVRNSPLHF. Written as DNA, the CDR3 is TGCGCCACCAGGACAGTTCGTAATTCACCCCTCCACTTT.

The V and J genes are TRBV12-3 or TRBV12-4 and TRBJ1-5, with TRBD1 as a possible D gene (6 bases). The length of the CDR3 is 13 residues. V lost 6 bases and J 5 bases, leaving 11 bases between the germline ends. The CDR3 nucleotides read TGTGCCAGCAGGCAGGGGCAGGATCAGCCCCAGCATTTT. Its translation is CASRQGQDQPQHF.

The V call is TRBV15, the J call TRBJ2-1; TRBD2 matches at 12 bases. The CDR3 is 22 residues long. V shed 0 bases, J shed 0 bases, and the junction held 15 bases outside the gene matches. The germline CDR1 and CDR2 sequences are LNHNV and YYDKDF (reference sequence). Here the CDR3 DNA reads TGTGCCACCAGCAGAGATGGCTGGCTGGGGACTAGCGGGCACATCTCCTACAATGAGCAGTTCTTC. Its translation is CATSRDGWLGTSGHISYNEQFF.

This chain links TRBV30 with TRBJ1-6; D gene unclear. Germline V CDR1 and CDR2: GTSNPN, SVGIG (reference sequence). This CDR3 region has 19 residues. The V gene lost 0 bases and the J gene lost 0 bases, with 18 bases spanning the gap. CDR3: CAWSVIGQATSSYNSPLHF. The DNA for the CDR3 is TGTGCCTGGAGTGTAATTGGCCAGGCGACGAGCTCCTATAATTCACCCCTCCACTTT. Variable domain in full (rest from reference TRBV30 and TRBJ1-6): SQTIHQWPATLVQPVGSPLSLECTVEGTSNPNLYWYRQAAGRGLQLLFYSVGIGQISSEVPQNLSASRPQDRQFILSSKKLLLSDSGFYLCAWSVIGQATSSYNSPLHFGNGTRLTVT.

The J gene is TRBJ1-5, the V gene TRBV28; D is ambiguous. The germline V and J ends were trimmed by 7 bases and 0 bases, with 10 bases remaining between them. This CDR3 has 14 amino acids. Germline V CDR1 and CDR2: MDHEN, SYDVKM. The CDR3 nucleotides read TGTGCCAGCAAATTGTCTTATAGCAATCAGCCCCAGCATTTT. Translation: CASKLSYSNQPQHF.

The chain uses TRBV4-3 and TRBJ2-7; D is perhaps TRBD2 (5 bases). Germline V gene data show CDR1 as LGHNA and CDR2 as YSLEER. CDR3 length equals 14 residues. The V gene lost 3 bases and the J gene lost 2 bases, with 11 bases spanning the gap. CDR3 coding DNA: TGCGCCAGCAGCCATTCTAGCCGAACCTACGAGCAGTACTTC. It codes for CASSHSSRTYEQYF.

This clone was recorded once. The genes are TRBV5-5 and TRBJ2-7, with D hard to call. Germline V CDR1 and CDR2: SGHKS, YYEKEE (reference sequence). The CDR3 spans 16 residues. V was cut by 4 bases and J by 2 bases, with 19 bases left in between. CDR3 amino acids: CASSQISPSGTYEQYF. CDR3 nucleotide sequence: TGTGCCAGCAGCCAAATCAGTCCCAGTGGGACCTACGAGCAGTACTTC.

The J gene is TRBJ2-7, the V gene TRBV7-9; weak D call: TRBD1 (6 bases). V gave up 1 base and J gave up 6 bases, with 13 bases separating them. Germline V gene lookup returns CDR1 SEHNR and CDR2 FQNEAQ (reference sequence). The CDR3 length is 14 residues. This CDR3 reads CASSLGWGRGEQYF. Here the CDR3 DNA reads TGTGCCAGCAGCTTAGGTTGGGGGCGCGGCGAGCAGTACTTC.

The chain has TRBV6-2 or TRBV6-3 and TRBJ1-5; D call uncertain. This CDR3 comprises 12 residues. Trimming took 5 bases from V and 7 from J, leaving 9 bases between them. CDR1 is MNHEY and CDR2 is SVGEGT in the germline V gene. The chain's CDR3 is CASSQSWQPQHF. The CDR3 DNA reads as TGTGCCAGCAGTCAGAGTTGGCAGCCCCAGCATTTT.

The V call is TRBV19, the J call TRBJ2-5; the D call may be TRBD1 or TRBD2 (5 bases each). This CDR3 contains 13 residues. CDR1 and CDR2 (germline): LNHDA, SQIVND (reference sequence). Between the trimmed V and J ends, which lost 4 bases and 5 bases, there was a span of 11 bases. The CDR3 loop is CASSNVGTETQYF. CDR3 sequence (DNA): TGTGCCAGTAGTAACGTTGGGACGGAGACCCAGTACTTC.

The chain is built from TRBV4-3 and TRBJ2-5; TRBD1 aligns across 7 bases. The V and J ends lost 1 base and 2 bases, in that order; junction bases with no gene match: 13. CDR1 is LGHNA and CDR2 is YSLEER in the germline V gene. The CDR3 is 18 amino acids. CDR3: CASSQGRQGFVPQETQYF. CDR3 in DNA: TGCGCCAGCAGCCAAGGTCGACAGGGATTTGTCCCACAAGAGACCCAGTACTTC.

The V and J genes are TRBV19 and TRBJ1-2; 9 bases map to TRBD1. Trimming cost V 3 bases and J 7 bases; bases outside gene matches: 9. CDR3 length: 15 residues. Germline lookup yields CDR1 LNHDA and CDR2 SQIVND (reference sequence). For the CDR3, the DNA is TGTGCCAGTAGTATTATCGGGACAGGGAATAGTGGCTACACCTTC. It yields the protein CASSIIGTGNSGYTF.